A single sample is the source of the 5 T cell receptor beta chains below, sequenced in a study of early T cells in non-severe SARS-CoV-2 infection. One entry per CDR3 protein, called by TCRdb with MiXCR from the 5' RACE reads. The data show around 81,000 distinct CDR3 sequences, around 15% seen once. The specimen was whole blood. The receptors stem from an adult who was a healthcare worker with PCR-confirmed SARS-CoV-2 infection or an uninfected control (not recorded which).

The chain couples TRBV18 to TRBJ2-3; maybe TRBD2 (7 bases). The V end lost 2 bases, the J end lost 4 bases, and 13 bases lay between the germline ends. CDR3 size: 15 residues. Per germline, CDR1 KGHSH and CDR2 LQKENI. CDR3 loop: CASSPIRGAADTQYF. As DNA, the CDR3 is TGTGCCAGCTCACCAATACGGGGGGCGGCAGATACGCAGTATTTT.

Only a few counts were recorded for this clonotype. The chain combines TRBV20-1 with TRBJ2-3, with 12 bases aligning to TRBD2. V trimming: 1 base; J trimming: 4 bases; junction bases outside the gene matches: 0. Looked up from germline, CDR1 is DFQATT and CDR2 is SNEGSKA (reference sequence). The CDR3 has 14 amino acids. CDR3 region: CSARASGGADTQYF. The CDR3 nucleotides are TGCAGTGCTAGAGCTAGCGGGGGGGCAGATACGCAGTATTTT.

This clonotype was recorded many times. The V call is TRBV11-1, the J call TRBJ2-2, with D possibly being TRBD2 (5 bases). With 8 bases removed from V and 5 bases from J, the gap between germline ends came to 12 bases. CDR3 length: 13 residues. Per germline, CDR1 SGHAT and CDR2 FQDESV (reference sequence). CDR3 bases: TGTGCCAGCGGAAAGCGGTGGACCGGGGAGCTGTTTTTT. It is translated as CASGKRWTGELFF.

The chain carries TRBV6-5 and TRBJ1-6, with TRBD1 matching 7 bases. In germline, CDR1 is MNHEY, CDR2 SVGAGI. The CDR3 runs 17 residues. The V segment lost 4 bases and the J segment 0 bases; nucleotides outside the gene matches: 6. CDR3 sequence reads: CASSFRQGGSYNSPLHF. CDR3 nucleotides: TGTGCCAGCAGTTTTCGACAGGGTGGCTCCTATAATTCACCCCTCCACTTT.

In its sample, this clonotype was seen a few times. This rearrangement joins TRBV6-6 to TRBJ1-3; D ambiguous. The germline V and J ends were trimmed by 0 bases and 3 bases, with 12 bases remaining between them. The CDR3 contains 16 residues. Germline CDR1 is MNHNY and CDR2 is SVGAGI (reference sequence). Here the CDR3 DNA reads TGTGCCAGCAGTTACTCACGTGCAGCGGGTGGAAACACCATATATTTT. Protein: CASSYSRAAGGNTIYF.